Sequencing of this T cell receptor beta chain was carried out in a study of blood T cell repertoires in COVID-19. CDR1 and CDR2 from the germline V gene are SNHLY and FYNNEI. Unmatched junction bases numbered 6, after V lost 3 bases and J lost 4 bases. This CDR3 is 17 amino acids long. TCRdb's copy holds only in-frame clones and misses some; the assay was immunoSEQ multiplex PCR. The sample holds under 200,000 clones, approximately 90% seen once. Sequenced sample: peripheral blood. The gene calls are TRBV2 and TRBJ2-2, with TRBD2 matching 12 bases. The receptor was isolated from a middle-aged man with active or convalescent COVID-19. CDR3 loop: CASSDPSGGAITGELFF. CDR3 sequence (DNA): TGTGCCAGCAGTGATCCTAGCGGGGGGGCAATCACCGGGGAGCTGTTTTTT.